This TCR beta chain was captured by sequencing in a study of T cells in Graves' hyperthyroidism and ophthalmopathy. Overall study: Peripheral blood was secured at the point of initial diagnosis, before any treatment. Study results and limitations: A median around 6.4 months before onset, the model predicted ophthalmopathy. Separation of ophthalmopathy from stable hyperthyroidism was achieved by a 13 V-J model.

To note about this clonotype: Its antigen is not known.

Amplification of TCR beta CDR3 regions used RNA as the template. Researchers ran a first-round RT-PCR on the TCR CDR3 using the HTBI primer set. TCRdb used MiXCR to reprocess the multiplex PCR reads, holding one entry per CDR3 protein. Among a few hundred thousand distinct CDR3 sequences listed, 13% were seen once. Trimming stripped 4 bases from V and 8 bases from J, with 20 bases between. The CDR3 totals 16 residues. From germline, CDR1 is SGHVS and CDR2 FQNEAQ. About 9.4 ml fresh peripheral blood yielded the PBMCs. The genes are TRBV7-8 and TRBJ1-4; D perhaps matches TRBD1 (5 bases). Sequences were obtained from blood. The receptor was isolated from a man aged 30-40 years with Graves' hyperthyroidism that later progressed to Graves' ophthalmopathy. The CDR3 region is CASSSQWGVSGEKLFF. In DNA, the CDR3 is TGTGCCAGCAGCTCCCAATGGGGGGTCTCGGGAGAAAAACTGTTTTTT.